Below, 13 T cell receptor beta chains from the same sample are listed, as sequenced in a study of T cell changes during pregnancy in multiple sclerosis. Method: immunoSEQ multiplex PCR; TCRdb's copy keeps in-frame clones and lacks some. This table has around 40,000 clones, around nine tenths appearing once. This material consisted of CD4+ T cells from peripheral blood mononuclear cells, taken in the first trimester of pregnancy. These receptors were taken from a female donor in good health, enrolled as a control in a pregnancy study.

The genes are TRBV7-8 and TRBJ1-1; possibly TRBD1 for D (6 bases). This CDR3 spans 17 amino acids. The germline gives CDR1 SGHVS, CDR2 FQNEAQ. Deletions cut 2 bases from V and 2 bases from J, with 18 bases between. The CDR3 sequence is CASSLKRVQGINTEAFF. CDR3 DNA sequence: TGTGCCAGCAGCTTAAAAAGGGTACAGGGCATCAACACTGAAGCTTTCTTT.

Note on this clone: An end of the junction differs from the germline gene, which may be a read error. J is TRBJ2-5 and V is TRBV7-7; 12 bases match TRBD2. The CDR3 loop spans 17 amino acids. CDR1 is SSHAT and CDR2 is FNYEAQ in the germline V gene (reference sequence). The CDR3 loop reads CASSLGGLAGGQETQYF. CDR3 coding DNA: TGTGCTAGCAGCCTCGGGGGCCTAGCGGGGGGGCAAGAGACCCAGTACTTC. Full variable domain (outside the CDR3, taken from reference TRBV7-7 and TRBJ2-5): GAGVSQSPRYKVTKRGQDVTLRCDPISSHATLYWYQQALGQGPEFLTYFNYEAQPDKSGLPSDRFSAERPEGSISTLTIQRTEQRDSAMYRCASSLGGLAGGQETQYFGPGTRLLVL.

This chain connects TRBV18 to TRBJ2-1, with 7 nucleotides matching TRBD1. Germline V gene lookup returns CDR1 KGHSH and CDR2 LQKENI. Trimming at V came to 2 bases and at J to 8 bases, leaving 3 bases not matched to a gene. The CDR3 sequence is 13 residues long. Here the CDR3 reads CASSPDRDDEQFF. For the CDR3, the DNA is TGTGCCAGCTCACCAGACAGGGACGATGAGCAGTTCTTC.

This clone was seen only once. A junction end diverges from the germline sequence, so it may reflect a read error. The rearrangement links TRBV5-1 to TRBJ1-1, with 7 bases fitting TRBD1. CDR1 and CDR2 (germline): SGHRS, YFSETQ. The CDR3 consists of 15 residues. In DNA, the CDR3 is TGCGCCAGCAGGTTGGGGGACAGCCCGAACACTGAAGCTTTCTTT. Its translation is CASRLGDSPNTEAFF.

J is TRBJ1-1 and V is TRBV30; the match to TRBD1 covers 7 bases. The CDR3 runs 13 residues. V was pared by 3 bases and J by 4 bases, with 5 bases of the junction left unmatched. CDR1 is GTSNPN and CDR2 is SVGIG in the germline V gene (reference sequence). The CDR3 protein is CAWRQGESTEAFF. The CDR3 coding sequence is TGTGCCTGGAGGCAGGGGGAGTCCACTGAAGCTTTCTTT.

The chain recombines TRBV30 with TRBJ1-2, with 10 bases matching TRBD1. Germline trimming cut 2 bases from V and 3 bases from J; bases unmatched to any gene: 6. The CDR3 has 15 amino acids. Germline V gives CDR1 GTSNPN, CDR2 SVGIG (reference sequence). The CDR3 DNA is TGTGCCTGGAGTACCGGGACAGGGGTTGACTATGGCTACACCTTC. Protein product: CAWSTGTGVDYGYTF.

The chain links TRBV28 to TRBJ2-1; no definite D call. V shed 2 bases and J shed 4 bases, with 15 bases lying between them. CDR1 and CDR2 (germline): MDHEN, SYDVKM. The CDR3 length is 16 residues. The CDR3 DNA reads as TGTGCCAGCAGTTTAGTTATAAGCCCACTTTACAATGAGCAGTTCTTC. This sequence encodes CASSLVISPLYNEQFF.

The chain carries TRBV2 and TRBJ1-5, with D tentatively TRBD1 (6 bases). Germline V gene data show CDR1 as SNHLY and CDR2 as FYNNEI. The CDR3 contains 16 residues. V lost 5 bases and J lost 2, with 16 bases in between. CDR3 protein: CASSFGQTSGNQPQHF. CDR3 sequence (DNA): TGTGCCAGCAGTTTCGGACAGACCTCAGGCAATCAGCCCCAGCATTTT.

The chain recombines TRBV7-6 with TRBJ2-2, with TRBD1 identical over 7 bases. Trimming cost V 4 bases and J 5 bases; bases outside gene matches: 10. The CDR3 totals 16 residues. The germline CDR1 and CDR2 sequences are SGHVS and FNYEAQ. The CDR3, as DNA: TGTGCCAGCAGCTCGTCCCCGACAGGGCGGACCGGGGAGCTGTTTTTT. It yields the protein CASSSSPTGRTGELFF.

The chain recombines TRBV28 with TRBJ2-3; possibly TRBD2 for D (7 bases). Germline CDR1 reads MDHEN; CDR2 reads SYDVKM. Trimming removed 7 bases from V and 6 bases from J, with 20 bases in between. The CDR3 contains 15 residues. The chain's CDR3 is CASTPWGGSGDTQYF. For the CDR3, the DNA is TGTGCCAGCACCCCATGGGGGGGCTCAGGGGATACGCAGTATTTT.

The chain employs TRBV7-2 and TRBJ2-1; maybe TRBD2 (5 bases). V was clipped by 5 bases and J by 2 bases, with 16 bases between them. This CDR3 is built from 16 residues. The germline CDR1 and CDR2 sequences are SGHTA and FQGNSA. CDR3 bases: TGTGCCAGCAGCCTTTACGTTGTGCGGGCCTACAATGAGCAGTTCTTC. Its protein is CASSLYVVRAYNEQFF.

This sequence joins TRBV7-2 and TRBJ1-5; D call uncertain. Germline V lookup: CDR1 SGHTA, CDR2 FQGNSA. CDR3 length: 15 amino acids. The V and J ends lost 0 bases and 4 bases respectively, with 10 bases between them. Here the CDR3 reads CASSLARDGNQPQHF. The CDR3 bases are TGTGCCAGCAGCTTAGCCCGCGACGGGAATCAGCCCCAGCATTTT.

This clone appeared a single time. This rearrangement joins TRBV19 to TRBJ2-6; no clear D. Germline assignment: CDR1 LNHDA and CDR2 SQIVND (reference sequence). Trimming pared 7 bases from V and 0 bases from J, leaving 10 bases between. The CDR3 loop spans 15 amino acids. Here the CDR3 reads CASKERFSGANVLTF. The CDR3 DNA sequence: TGTGCCAGTAAAGAACGGTTCTCTGGGGCCAACGTCCTGACTTTC.